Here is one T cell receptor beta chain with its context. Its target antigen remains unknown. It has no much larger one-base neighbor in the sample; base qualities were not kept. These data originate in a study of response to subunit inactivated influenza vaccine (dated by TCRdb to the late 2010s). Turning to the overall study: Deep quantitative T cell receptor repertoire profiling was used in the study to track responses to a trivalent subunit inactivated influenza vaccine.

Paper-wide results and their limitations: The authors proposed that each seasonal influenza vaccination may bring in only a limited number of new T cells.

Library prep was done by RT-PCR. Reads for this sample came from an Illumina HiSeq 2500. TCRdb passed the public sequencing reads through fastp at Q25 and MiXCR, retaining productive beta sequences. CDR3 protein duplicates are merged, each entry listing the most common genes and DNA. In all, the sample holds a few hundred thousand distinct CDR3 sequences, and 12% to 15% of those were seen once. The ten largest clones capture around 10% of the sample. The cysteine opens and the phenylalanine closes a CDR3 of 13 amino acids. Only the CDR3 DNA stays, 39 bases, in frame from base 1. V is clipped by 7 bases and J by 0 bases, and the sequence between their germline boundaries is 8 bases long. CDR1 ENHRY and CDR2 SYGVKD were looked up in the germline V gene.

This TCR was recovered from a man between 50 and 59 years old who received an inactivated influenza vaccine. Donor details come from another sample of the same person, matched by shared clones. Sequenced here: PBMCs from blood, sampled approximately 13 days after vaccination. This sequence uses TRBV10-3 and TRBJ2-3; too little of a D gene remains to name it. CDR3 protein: CAINSRSTDTQYF. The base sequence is TGTGCCATCAATAGTCGTAGCACAGATACGCAGTATTTT.